What follows is one T cell receptor (beta chain) and its context. The record originates from a study of cytomegalovirus exposure and HLA in healthy donors. The PCR had 60 Vbeta and 13 Jbeta primers. TCRdb's table, derived via immunoSEQ multiplex PCR, lists solely in-frame clones and lacks some. The top ten hold 3.5% to 5% of the sample, which has roughly 160,000 clones, over 75% seen once. Germline loops: CDR1 PRHDT, CDR2 FYEKMQ (reference sequence). J lost 3 bases, V lost 4 bases, and 5 bases had no gene match. The CDR3 loop spans 14 amino acids. The receptor was derived from a man in his forties in good health and CMV-seronegative. The specimen sequenced was PBMCs. V gene TRBV13 combines with J gene TRBJ2-7, with 8 bases fitting TRBD1. The CDR3 DNA reads as TGTGCCAGCAGCTCACGACAGGGGATCTACGAGCAGTACTTC. It encodes CASSSRQGIYEQYF.